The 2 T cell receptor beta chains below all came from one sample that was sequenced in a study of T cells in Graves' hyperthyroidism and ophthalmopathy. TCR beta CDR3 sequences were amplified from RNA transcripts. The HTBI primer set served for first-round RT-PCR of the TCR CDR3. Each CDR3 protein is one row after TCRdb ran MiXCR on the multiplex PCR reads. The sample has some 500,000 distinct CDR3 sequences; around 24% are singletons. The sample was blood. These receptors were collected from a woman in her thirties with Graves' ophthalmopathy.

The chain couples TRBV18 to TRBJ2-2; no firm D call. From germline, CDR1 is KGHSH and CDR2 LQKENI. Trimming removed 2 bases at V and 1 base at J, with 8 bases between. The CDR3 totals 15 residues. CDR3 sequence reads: CASSPLAVNTGELFF. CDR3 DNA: TGTGCCAGCTCACCATTGGCCGTGAACACCGGGGAGCTGTTTTTT.

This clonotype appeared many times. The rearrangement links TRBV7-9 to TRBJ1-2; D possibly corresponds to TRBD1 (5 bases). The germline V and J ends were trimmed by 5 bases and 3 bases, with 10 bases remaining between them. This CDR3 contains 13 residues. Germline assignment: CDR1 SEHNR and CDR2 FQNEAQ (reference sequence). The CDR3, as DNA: TGTGCCAGCAGCCAGGGCTACGACTATGGCTACACCTTC. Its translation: CASSQGYDYGYTF.